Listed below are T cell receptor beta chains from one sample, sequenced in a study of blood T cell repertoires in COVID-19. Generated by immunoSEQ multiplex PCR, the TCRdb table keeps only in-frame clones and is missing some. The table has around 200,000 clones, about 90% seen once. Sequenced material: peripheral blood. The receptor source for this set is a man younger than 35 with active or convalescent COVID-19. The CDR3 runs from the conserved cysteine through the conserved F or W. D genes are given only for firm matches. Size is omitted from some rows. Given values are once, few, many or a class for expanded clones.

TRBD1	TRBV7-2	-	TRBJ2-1	CASSEHDRGLTDEQFF	TGTGCCAGCAGCGAACACGACAGGGGGCTAACAGATGAGCAGTTCTTC
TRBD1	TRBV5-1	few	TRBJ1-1	CASSPGTGGNTEAFF	TGCGCCAGCAGCCCCGGGACAGGGGGGAACACTGAAGCTTTCTTT
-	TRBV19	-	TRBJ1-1	CASSISQGRTEAFF	TGTGCCAGTAGTATCTCCCAGGGTCGGACTGAAGCTTTCTTT
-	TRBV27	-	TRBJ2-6	CASSPRGSSGANVLTF	TGTGCCAGCAGTCCCAGAGGGTCCTCTGGGGCCAACGTCCTGACTTTC
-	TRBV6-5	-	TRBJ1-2	CASREGENYGYTF	TGTGCCAGCAGAGAGGGGGAAAACTATGGCTACACCTTC
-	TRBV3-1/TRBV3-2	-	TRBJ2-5	CASSRGVQETQYF	TGTGCCAGCAGCCGGGGGGTCCAAGAGACCCAGTACTTC
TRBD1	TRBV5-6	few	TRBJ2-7	CASSLGDRVYEQYF	TGTGCCAGCAGCTTGGGGGACAGAGTCTACGAGCAGTACTTC
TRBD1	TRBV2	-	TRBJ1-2	CASRRQGNYGYTF	TGTGCCAGCAGAAGACAGGGGAACTATGGCTACACCTTC
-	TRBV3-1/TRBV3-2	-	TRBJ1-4	CASSEGSYRTNEKLFF	TGTGCCAGCAGCGAGGGTTCCTACCGGACTAATGAAAAACTGTTTTTT
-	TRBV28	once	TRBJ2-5	CASSFDGPGGVGKETQYF	TGTGCCAGCAGTTTTGACGGCCCGGGCGGGGTGGGTAAAGAGACCCAGTACTTC
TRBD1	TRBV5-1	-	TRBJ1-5	CASSLEGQGSNQPQHF	TGCGCCAGCAGCTTGGAAGGACAGGGATCAAATCAGCCCCAGCATTTT
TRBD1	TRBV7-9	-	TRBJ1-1	CASSQRGSLGTGWDTEAFF	TGTGCCAGCAGCCAAAGGGGGAGTCTAGGGACAGGGTGGGACACTGAAGCTTTCTTT
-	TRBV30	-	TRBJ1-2	CAWGITTNYGYTF	TGTGCCTGGGGGATAACTACTAACTATGGCTACACCTTC
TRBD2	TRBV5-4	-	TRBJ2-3	CASSLEVSGSLGTDTQYF	TGTGCCAGCAGCTTGGAAGTTAGCGGGAGCCTTGGCACAGATACGCAGTATTTT
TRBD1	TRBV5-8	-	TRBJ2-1	CASTDVTGDFYNEQFF	TGTGCCAGCACCGATGTTACAGGGGATTTCTACAATGAGCAGTTCTTC
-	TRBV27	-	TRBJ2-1	CASRSDSWTPCFF	TGTGCCAGCAGATCGGACTCCTGGACCCCCTGCTTCTTC
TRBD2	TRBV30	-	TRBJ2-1	CAWSAGTNYNEQFF	TGTGCCTGGAGTGCCGGGACTAACTACAATGAGCAGTTCTTC
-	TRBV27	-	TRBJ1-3	CASSSQGQAGNTIYF	TGTGCCAGCAGTAGTCAGGGGCAGGCGGGAAACACCATATATTTT
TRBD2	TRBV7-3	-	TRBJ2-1	CASSLGLAGINEQFF	TGTGCCAGCAGCCTGGGACTAGCGGGAATCAATGAGCAGTTCTTC
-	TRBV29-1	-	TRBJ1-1	CSVRGGDTEAFF	TGCAGCGTTCGGGGGGGAGACACTGAAGCTTTCTTT
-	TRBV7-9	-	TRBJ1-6	CASSFESGANSPLHF	TGTGCCAGCAGCTTCGAATCAGGGGCCAATTCACCCCTCCACTTT
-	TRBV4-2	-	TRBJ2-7	CASSQELKKALGYEQYF	TGTGCCAGCAGCCAAGAGCTCAAAAAAGCGTTGGGCTACGAGCAGTACTTC
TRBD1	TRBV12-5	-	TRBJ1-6	CASGGDRGTSPLHF	TGTGCTAGTGGTGGGGACAGGGGGACCTCACCCCTCCACTTT
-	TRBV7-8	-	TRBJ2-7	CASSLGAGYEQYF	TGTGCCAGCAGCTTAGGCGCGGGGTACGAGCAGTACTTC
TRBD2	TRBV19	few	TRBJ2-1	CASSKTRTSGDYEQFF	TGTGCCAGTAGTAAAACAAGGACTAGCGGGGACTATGAGCAGTTCTTC
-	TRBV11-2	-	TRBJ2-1	CASSLQANEQFF	TGTGCCAGCAGTTTACAGGCAAATGAGCAGTTCTTC
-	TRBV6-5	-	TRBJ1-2	CASSPGFYGYTF	TGTGCCAGCAGTCCGGGATTTTATGGCTACACCTTC